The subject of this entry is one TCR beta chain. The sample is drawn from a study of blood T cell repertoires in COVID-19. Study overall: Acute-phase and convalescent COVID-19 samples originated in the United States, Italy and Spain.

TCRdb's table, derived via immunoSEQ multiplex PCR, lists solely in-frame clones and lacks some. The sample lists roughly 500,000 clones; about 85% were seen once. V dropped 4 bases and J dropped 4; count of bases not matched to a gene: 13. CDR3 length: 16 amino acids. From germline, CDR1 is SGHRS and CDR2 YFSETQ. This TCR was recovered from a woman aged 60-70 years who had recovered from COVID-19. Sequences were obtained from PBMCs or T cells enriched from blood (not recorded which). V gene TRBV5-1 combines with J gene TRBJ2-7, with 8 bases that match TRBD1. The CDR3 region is CASSVRDRGTGYEQYF. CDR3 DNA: TGCGCCAGCAGCGTACGAGACAGGGGAACAGGGTACGAGCAGTACTTC.